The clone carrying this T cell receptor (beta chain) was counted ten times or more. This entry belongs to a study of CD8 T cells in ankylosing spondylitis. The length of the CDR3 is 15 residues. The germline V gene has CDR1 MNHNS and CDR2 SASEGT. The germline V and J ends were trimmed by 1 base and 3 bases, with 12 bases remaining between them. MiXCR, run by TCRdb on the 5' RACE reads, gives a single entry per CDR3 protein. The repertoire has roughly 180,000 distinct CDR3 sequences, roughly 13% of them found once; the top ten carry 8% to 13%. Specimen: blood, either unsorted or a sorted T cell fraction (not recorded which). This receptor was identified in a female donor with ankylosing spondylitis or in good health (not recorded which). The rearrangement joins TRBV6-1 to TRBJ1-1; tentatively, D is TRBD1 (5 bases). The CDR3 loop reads CASSEGRGLDTEAFF. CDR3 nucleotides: TGTGCCAGCAGTGAAGGAAGGGGATTGGACACTGAAGCTTTCTTT.